These 31 T cell receptor beta chains were sequenced from one sample in a study of blood T cell repertoires in COVID-19. This table comes from immunoSEQ multiplex PCR, and its TCRdb copy is limited to in-frame clones, with some not included. The data show over 100,000 clones, around three quarters seen once. Specimen: peripheral blood. The receptors shown here come from a woman older than 75 with acute or convalescent COVID-19.

The gene calls are TRBV28 and TRBJ2-2; TRBD2 matches at 9 bases. After removal of 11 bases from V and 4 bases from J, the junction contained 11 bases not matched to a gene. CDR1 is MDHEN and CDR2 is SYDVKM in the germline V gene. The CDR3 sequence is 15 residues long. CDR3 nucleotide sequence: TGTGCCGCGCGCGGGGGGGGCGCGGGCACCGGGGAGCTGTTTTTT. Its protein is CAARGGGAGTGELFF. Variable domain in full (rest from reference TRBV28 and TRBJ2-2): DVKVTQSSRYLVKRTGEKVFLECVQDMDHENMFWYRQDPGLGLRLIYFSYDVKMKEKGDIPEGYSVSREKKERFSLILESASTNQTSMYLCAARGGGAGTGELFFGEGSRLTVL.

This clone was seen a single time. This sequence joins TRBV6-5 and TRBJ2-3; weak D call: TRBD1 (6 bases). CDR3 length: 15 amino acids. CDR1 and CDR2 (germline): MNHEY, SVGAGI. Trimming removed 6 bases at V and 1 base at J, with 14 bases between. The CDR3 bases are TGTGCCAGCAGACGACAGGTTAGCGGCACAGATACGCAGTATTTT. Its protein is CASRRQVSGTDTQYF.

V gene TRBV30 combines with J gene TRBJ1-2, with D unresolved. The germline V gene encodes CDR1 GTSNPN and CDR2 SVGIG (reference sequence). The CDR3 is 14 amino acids. V gave up 2 bases and J gave up 3 bases, with 13 bases separating them. The CDR3 sequence: CAWSSAGTHYGYTF. DNA for the CDR3: TGTGCCTGGAGTAGCGCGGGAACTCACTATGGCTACACCTTC.

V gene TRBV6-5 combines with J gene TRBJ1-1; D remains unclear. Trimming removed 6 bases from V and 2 bases from J, with 13 bases in between. Germline V CDR1 and CDR2: MNHEY, SVGAGI. The CDR3 runs 14 residues. CDR3 region: CASSAIGINTEAFF. Written as DNA, the CDR3 is TGTGCCAGCAGCGCCATCGGGATTAACACTGAAGCTTTCTTT.

The chain has TRBV28 and TRBJ1-4; D is perhaps TRBD1 (5 bases). Germline CDR1 is MDHEN and CDR2 is SYDVKM. Deletions cut 3 bases from V and 8 bases from J, with 13 bases between. The CDR3 length is 14 residues. The CDR3 loop reads CASSFGRVPEKLFF. The DNA of the CDR3 is TGTGCCAGCAGTTTCGGCAGGGTGCCGGAAAAACTGTTTTTT. Full variable domain (outside the CDR3, taken from reference TRBV28 and TRBJ1-4): DVKVTQSSRYLVKRTGEKVFLECVQDMDHENMFWYRQDPGLGLRLIYFSYDVKMKEKGDIPEGYSVSREKKERFSLILESASTNQTSMYLCASSFGRVPEKLFFGSGTQLSVL.

The chain recombines TRBV9 with TRBJ1-2; the D gene is possibly TRBD1 (5 bases). Germline lookup yields CDR1 SGDLS and CDR2 YYNGEE. CDR3 length: 14 amino acids. Trimming removed 6 bases from V and 6 bases from J, with 18 bases in between. Written as DNA, the CDR3 is TGTGCCAGCAACTCCTTCACCGGGACTCATGGCTACACCTTC. Translating it yields CASNSFTGTHGYTF. Full variable domain (remainder filled in from reference TRBV9 and TRBJ1-2): DSGVTQTPKHLITATGQRVTLRCSPRSGDLSVYWYQQSLDQGLQFLIQYYNGEERAKGNILERFSAQQFPDLHSELNLSSLELGDSALYFCASNSFTGTHGYTFGSGTRLTVV.

This rearrangement joins TRBV4-3 to TRBJ2-1; tentative D call: TRBD1 (6 bases). V was clipped by 4 bases and J by 4 bases, with 23 bases between them. Germline CDR1 is LGHNA and CDR2 is YSLEER. The CDR3 sequence is 18 residues long. The CDR3 region is CASSPAPPTGRIYNEQFF. For the CDR3, the DNA is TGCGCCAGCAGCCCAGCCCCCCCTACAGGGCGGATTTACAATGAGCAGTTCTTC.

V and J are TRBV11-1 and TRBJ1-1; D remains ambiguous. This CDR3 comprises 16 residues. Germline lookup yields CDR1 SGHAT and CDR2 FQDESV (reference sequence). The ends were cut back, 5 bases at V and 2 bases at J, with 18 bases in the middle. CDR3 bases: TGTGCCAGCAGCCCCTATGCGGGGATCTCAAACACTGAAGCTTTCTTT. This translates into CASSPYAGISNTEAFF.

This chain connects TRBV24-1 to TRBJ1-2, with 9 bases fitting TRBD1. The CDR3 contains 14 residues. The trim removed 3 bases at V and 9 bases at J, leaving 7 bases unmatched. Looked up from germline, CDR1 is KGHDR and CDR2 is SFDVKD. The CDR3 spells CATSDPGTGYRYTF. DNA of the CDR3: TGTGCCACCAGTGATCCCGGGACAGGGTATCGCTACACCTTC.

The chain links TRBV2 to TRBJ2-3; 8 bases map to TRBD2. This CDR3 has 13 residues. V lost 7 bases, J lost 5 bases, and 5 bases stayed unmatched. The germline V gene has CDR1 SNHLY and CDR2 FYNNEI. The CDR3 is CASKRREVDTQYF. The CDR3 DNA follows: TGTGCCAGCAAGAGGCGGGAGGTAGATACGCAGTATTTT.

The V call is TRBV23-1, the J call TRBJ1-2, with D perhaps matching TRBD1 (5 bases). TRBV23-1 is designated an ORF whose function remains uncertain. The CDR3 runs to 13 residues. Deletions cut 4 bases from V and 8 bases from J, with 14 bases between. CDR3 residues: CASSLQENGGYTF. Here the CDR3 DNA reads TGCGCCAGCAGTCTACAGGAAAACGGGGGCTACACCTTC.

This chain connects TRBV25-1 to TRBJ2-3; D ambiguous. This CDR3 comprises 16 residues. The V gene's germline CDR1 is MGHDK and CDR2 SYGVNS. Trimming removed 3 bases from V and 2 bases from J, with 15 bases in between. The CDR3 nucleotides read TGTGCCAGCAGTGATTCAACTCCACCACCCACAGATACGCAGTATTTT. This encodes CASSDSTPPPTDTQYF.

The genes are TRBV10-3 and TRBJ2-2; 10 bases are a match to TRBD1. The ends lost 6 bases at V and 6 bases at J; junction bases unmatched: 16. This CDR3 comprises 18 residues. Per germline, CDR1 ENHRY and CDR2 SYGVKD. CDR3: CAIRDPRSRTGGSGELFF. DNA of the CDR3: TGTGCCATCAGGGATCCTCGGTCCCGGACAGGGGGATCCGGGGAGCTGTTTTTT.

This chain's CDR3 is CASRGADTQYF. CDR3 DNA sequence: TGTGCCTCCCGGGGGGCAGATACGCAGTATTTT. The chain uses TRBV19 and TRBJ2-3; 7 positions match TRBD2. The CDR3 sequence is 11 residues long. Germline lookup yields CDR1 LNHDA and CDR2 SQIVND (reference sequence). V lost 11 bases to trimming and J lost 4 bases; unmatched junction nucleotides: 3.

The genes are TRBV5-3 and TRBJ2-2; 7 nucleotides agree with TRBD1. TRBV5-3 is given ORF status, its function remaining uncertain. V dropped 3 bases and J dropped 0; count of bases not matched to a gene: 11. This CDR3 is built from 18 residues. The CDR3 here is CARSSFSEGASNTGELFF. As DNA, the CDR3 is TGTGCCAGAAGCTCCTTTTCTGAGGGGGCGTCGAACACCGGGGAGCTGTTTTTT.

The chain links TRBV18 to TRBJ1-1; 7 bases map to TRBD1. The CDR3 totals 14 residues. J was trimmed by 8 bases and V by 0 bases; bases with no gene match: 6. Germline V gives CDR1 KGHSH, CDR2 LQKENI. In DNA form, the CDR3 reads TGTGCCAGCTCACCACCCGGACAGGCCCTAGAAGCTTTCTTT. As protein: CASSPPGQALEAFF.

J is TRBJ1-2 and V is TRBV4-2; 7 nucleotides line up with TRBD1. The CDR3 totals 14 residues. Per germline, CDR1 LGHNA and CDR2 YNFKEQ. V shed 4 bases, J shed 3 bases, and the junction held 5 bases outside the gene matches. This CDR3 reads CASSPPTGDYGYTF. DNA of the CDR3: TGTGCCAGCAGCCCGCCCACAGGGGACTATGGCTACACCTTC.

The genes are TRBV11-2 and TRBJ1-5; no reliable D call. CDR1 SGHAT and CDR2 FQNNGV come from the germline V gene. V was clipped by 2 bases and J by 4 bases, with 6 bases between them. The CDR3 contains 13 residues. DNA of the CDR3: TGTGCCAGCAGCTTATTTGAGAATCAGCCCCAGCATTTT. Protein: CASSLFENQPQHF.

There are a few counts of this clone. The V gene is TRBV18, the J gene TRBJ1-1; D unclear. Germline assignment: CDR1 KGHSH and CDR2 LQKENI. V was shortened by 3 bases and J by 9 bases, with 14 bases between the two germline ends. The CDR3 loop spans 13 amino acids. CDR3: CASSPIESPKAFF. The CDR3 coding sequence is TGTGCCAGCTCACCTATAGAAAGCCCGAAAGCTTTCTTT.

CDR3 protein: CASSLRTGGNEQYF. CDR3 in DNA: TGTGCCAGCAGCTTGCGGACAGGGGGCAACGAGCAGTACTTC. This chain uses TRBV11-2 with TRBJ2-7; 11 nucleotides match TRBD1. The length of the CDR3 is 14 residues. With 3 bases clipped from V and 5 bases from J, the junction kept 3 bases outside the gene matches. Germline V gene sequence: CDR1 SGHAT, CDR2 FQNNGV.

The chain joins TRBV3-1 (or the pseudogene TRBV3-2) to TRBJ1-2, with TRBD1 matching 7 bases. The germline V gene has CDR1 LGHDT and CDR2 YNNKEL (reference sequence). The CDR3 has 17 amino acids. The trim removed 0 bases at V and 4 bases at J, leaving 11 bases unmatched. CDR3 in amino acids: CASSQDHWRDRLYGYTF. DNA of the CDR3: TGTGCCAGCAGCCAAGATCATTGGAGGGACAGACTCTATGGCTACACCTTC.

J is TRBJ1-3 and V is TRBV28, with 8 bases identical to TRBD1. CDR1 and CDR2 from the germline V gene are MDHEN and SYDVKM. V gave up 3 bases and J gave up 2 bases; unmatched junction bases: 6. The CDR3 contains 16 residues. Here the CDR3 DNA reads TGTGCCAGCAGTTTGTGGGTACAGGGGGCTGGAAACACCATATATTTT. Translating gives CASSLWVQGAGNTIYF.

V usage is TRBV25-1 and J usage is TRBJ2-1; TRBD2 aligns across 8 bases. CDR3 length equals 16 residues. V gave up 1 base and J gave up 7 bases; unmatched junction bases: 9. The V gene's germline CDR1 is MGHDK and CDR2 SYGVNS. CDR3 DNA: TGTGCCAGCAGTGAATCAAGCGGGGGTTCGTGGAATGAGCAGTTCTTC. It codes for CASSESSGGSWNEQFF.

The chain joins TRBV5-4 to TRBJ1-1; the D gene is possibly TRBD1 (6 bases). CDR1 and CDR2 (germline): SGHNT, YYREEE (reference sequence). This CDR3 contains 15 residues. V was clipped by 3 bases and J by 3 bases, with 15 bases between them. CDR3 in DNA: TGTGCCAGCAGCTGGAATTGGGGGCGGGACACTGAAGCTTTCTTT. It codes for CASSWNWGRDTEAFF.

The genes are TRBV5-6 and TRBJ2-7; a weak D match, TRBD2 (6 bases). Trimming pared 3 bases from V and 1 base from J, leaving 14 bases between. The V gene's germline CDR1 is SGHDT and CDR2 YYEEEE. The length of the CDR3 is 15 residues. The CDR3 loop is CASSWVPGLSYEQYF. In DNA, the CDR3 is TGTGCCAGCAGCTGGGTTCCGGGACTTTCCTACGAGCAGTACTTC. Together with reference TRBV5-6 and TRBJ2-7, the CDR3 gives the full variable domain: DAGVTQSPTHLIKTRGQQVTLRCSPKSGHDTVSWYQQALGQGPQFIFQYYEEEERQRGNFPDRFSGHQFPNYSSELNVNALLLGDSALYLCASSWVPGLSYEQYFGPGTRLTVT.

The chain recombines TRBV19 with TRBJ1-5; 8 bases match TRBD1. The V and J ends lost 5 bases and 0 bases, in that order; junction bases with no gene match: 6. The CDR3 runs to 16 residues. Germline values: CDR1 LNHDA, CDR2 SQIVND (reference sequence). For the CDR3, the DNA is TGTGCCAGTAGTCGGGACAGGACTTATAGCAATCAGCCCCAGCATTTT. Translating it yields CASSRDRTYSNQPQHF.

The CDR3 DNA reads TGTGCCAGCAGCCTTCGGACAGGGGGCGAGACTGAAGCTTTCTTT. Encoded protein: CASSLRTGGETEAFF. The chain combines TRBV7-2 with TRBJ1-1; 11 nucleotides align to TRBD1. The CDR3 has 15 amino acids. Germline loops: CDR1 SGHTA, CDR2 FQGNSA. V lost 5 bases to trimming and J lost 5 bases; unmatched junction nucleotides: 7.

V usage is TRBV3-1 (or the pseudogene TRBV3-2) and J usage is TRBJ2-1; D ambiguous. This CDR3 has 12 amino acids. Trimming took off 4 bases at V and 10 bases at J, with 11 bases between the two ends. CDR1 and CDR2 (germline): LGHDT, YNNKEL (reference sequence). In DNA, the CDR3 is TGTGCCAGCAGCCTAGCAGAGAGCGAGCAGTTCTTC. It encodes CASSLAESEQFF.

The CDR3 region is CASSNLQGALNEQFF. The CDR3 nucleotides are TGTGCCAGCAGCAACTTACAGGGGGCATTAAATGAGCAGTTCTTC. The chain combines TRBV7-9 with TRBJ2-1, with TRBD1 matching 9 bases. Looked up from germline, CDR1 is SEHNR and CDR2 is FQNEAQ (reference sequence). The CDR3 has 15 residues. V lost 5 bases and J lost 7; bases outside the gene matches: 9.

The chain has TRBV5-4 and TRBJ2-7; a possible D gene is TRBD2 (6 bases). The V and J ends lost 2 bases and 2 bases respectively, with 17 bases between them. CDR3 length: 16 residues. The germline CDR1 and CDR2 sequences are SGHNT and YYREEE (reference sequence). The CDR3 nucleotides are TGTGCCAGCAGCTTCCCATCGGAGGGGCCCCCCTACGAGCAGTACTTC. This gives the protein CASSFPSEGPPYEQYF.

The gene calls are TRBV5-1 and TRBJ2-5; TRBD1 agrees at 7 bases. The CDR3 totals 14 residues. The V and J ends lost 4 bases and 5 bases, in that order; junction bases with no gene match: 8. Germline CDR1 reads SGHRS; CDR2 reads YFSETQ. The CDR3 protein is CASSLQGVAETQYF. CDR3 nucleotides: TGCGCCAGCAGCCTCCAGGGGGTTGCTGAGACCCAGTACTTC.